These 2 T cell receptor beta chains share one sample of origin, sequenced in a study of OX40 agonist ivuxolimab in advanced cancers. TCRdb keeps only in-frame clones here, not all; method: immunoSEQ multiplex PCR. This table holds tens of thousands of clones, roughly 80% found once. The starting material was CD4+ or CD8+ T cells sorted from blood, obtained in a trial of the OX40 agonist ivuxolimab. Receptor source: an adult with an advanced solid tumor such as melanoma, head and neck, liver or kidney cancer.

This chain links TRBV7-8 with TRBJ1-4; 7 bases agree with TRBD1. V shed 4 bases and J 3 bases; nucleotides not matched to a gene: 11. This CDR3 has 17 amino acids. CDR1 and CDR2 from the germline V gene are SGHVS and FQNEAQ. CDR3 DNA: TGTGCCAGCAGCTCCTCGACAGGGACGGCGGCTAATGAAAAACTGTTTTTT. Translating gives CASSSSTGTAANEKLFF.

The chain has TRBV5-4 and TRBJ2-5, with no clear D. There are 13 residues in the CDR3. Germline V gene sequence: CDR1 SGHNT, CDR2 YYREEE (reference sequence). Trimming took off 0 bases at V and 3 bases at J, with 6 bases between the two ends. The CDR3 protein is CASSLGQKETQYF. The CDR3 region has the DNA TGTGCCAGCAGCTTGGGGCAGAAAGAGACCCAGTACTTC.